Each of the 20 T cell receptor beta chains below was sequenced from the same sample in a study of blood T cell repertoires in COVID-19. Sequencing used immunoSEQ multiplex PCR; TCRdb keeps in-frame clones, though not all of them. The sample carries about 270,000 clones, about nine tenths recorded once. The sample comprised PBMCs or T cells enriched from blood (not recorded which). Receptors originate from a woman under 30 who had recovered from COVID-19.

The chain is built from TRBV5-1 and TRBJ1-2; 7 bases fit TRBD1. J was trimmed by 3 bases and V by 0 bases; bases with no gene match: 5. The CDR3 is made up of 15 amino acids. Germline V gives CDR1 SGHRS, CDR2 YFSETQ. CDR3 sequence: CASSLDRGSDYGYTF. The CDR3 DNA is TGCGCCAGCAGCTTGGACAGGGGATCGGACTATGGCTACACCTTC.

The rearrangement uses TRBV4-3 and TRBJ1-3, with 8 bases fitting TRBD1. V gave up 0 bases and J gave up 4 bases; unmatched junction bases: 8. Per germline, CDR1 LGHNA and CDR2 YSLEER. The CDR3 is 17 residues long. The CDR3 region is CASSQDSRTGWGNTIYF. CDR3 nucleotide sequence: TGCGCCAGCAGCCAAGATTCTCGGACAGGGTGGGGAAACACCATATATTTT.

This chain uses TRBV7-2 with TRBJ2-3, with 9 bases fitting TRBD2. Trimming cost V 3 bases and J 8 bases; bases outside gene matches: 9. The germline CDR1 and CDR2 sequences are SGHTA and FQGNSA. This CDR3 spans 15 amino acids. CDR3 coding DNA: TGTGCCAGCAGCTTGGAGCGGGGGGATCGCGGTACGCAGTATTTT. It translates to CASSLERGDRGTQYF.

The J gene is TRBJ1-2, the V gene TRBV2; D ambiguous. With 1 base removed from V and 3 bases from J, the gap between germline ends came to 12 bases. CDR1 is SNHLY, CDR2 FYNNEI, per germline. This CDR3 spans 15 amino acids. Here the CDR3 DNA reads TGTGCCAGCAGTGAAGATCTTACGGGTTACTATGGCTACACCTTC. The encoded protein is CASSEDLTGYYGYTF.

The CDR3 here is CASSFTGTDTQYF. CDR3 nucleotide sequence: TGTGCCAGCAGTTTCACAGGCACAGATACGCAGTATTTT. J is TRBJ2-3 and V is TRBV28; D not certain. Germline loops: CDR1 MDHEN, CDR2 SYDVKM. Trimming removed 3 bases at V and 1 base at J, with 5 bases between. The CDR3 runs to 13 residues.

The chain employs TRBV4-3 and TRBJ2-1; 9 nucleotides agree with TRBD2. The germline V gene has CDR1 LGHNA and CDR2 YSLEER. The CDR3 sequence is 18 residues long. The trim removed 0 bases at V and 0 bases at J, leaving 6 bases unmatched. The CDR3 is CASSQDSGGVSSYNEQFF. For the CDR3, the DNA is TGCGCCAGCAGCCAAGATAGCGGGGGTGTGAGCTCCTACAATGAGCAGTTCTTC.

The rearrangement joins TRBV5-1 to TRBJ2-1, with 8 bases aligning to TRBD2. Germline CDR1 and CDR2: SGHRS and YFSETQ. The V and J ends lost 9 bases and 4 bases, in that order; junction bases with no gene match: 12. The CDR3 spans 15 residues. CDR3 loop: CANSPSGGDYNEQFF. The CDR3 DNA reads TGCGCCAACAGTCCGAGCGGGGGTGATTACAATGAGCAGTTCTTC.

CDR3 coding DNA: TGTGCCAGCAGGGACAGGGGTCGGTACACTGAAGCTTTCTTT. Encoded protein: CASRDRGRYTEAFF. This chain connects TRBV6-5 to TRBJ1-1; 9 nucleotides agree with TRBD1. Germline assignment: CDR1 MNHEY and CDR2 SVGAGI. CDR3 length: 14 amino acids. V trimming: 6 bases; J trimming: 3 bases; junction bases outside the gene matches: 5.

The chain joins TRBV2 to TRBJ2-5; D might be TRBD1 (5 bases). V dropped 7 bases and J dropped 0 bases, with 12 bases sitting between them. Germline V gene sequence: CDR1 SNHLY, CDR2 FYNNEI. The CDR3 contains 14 residues. This CDR3 is CASMYRTDQETQYF. The CDR3 bases are TGTGCCAGCATGTACAGGACCGACCAAGAGACCCAGTACTTC. The entire variable domain, with the rest obtained from reference TRBV2 and TRBJ2-5, is as follows: EPEVTQTPSHQVTQMGQEVILRCVPISNHLYFYWYRQILGQKVEFLVSFYNNEISEKSEIFDDQFSVERPDGSNFTLKIRSTKLEDSAMYFCASMYRTDQETQYFGPGTRLLVL.

The chain couples TRBV7-9 to TRBJ2-7; 7 bases match TRBD1. In germline, CDR1 is SEHNR, CDR2 FQNEAQ (reference sequence). The junction had 6 bases not matched to a gene; V was cut back by 2 bases and J by 2 bases. The CDR3 consists of 15 residues. CDR3 sequence (DNA): TGTGCCAGCAGCTTATTGGGACAGCCAACCTACGAGCAGTACTTC. Translation gives CASSLLGQPTYEQYF.

The chain links TRBV15 to TRBJ1-5; D gene uncertain. The ends were cut back, 0 bases at V and 1 base at J, with 13 bases in the middle. The CDR3 consists of 17 residues. Germline loops: CDR1 LNHNV, CDR2 YYDKDF (reference sequence). CDR3: CATSRDYRGTSNQPQHF. The CDR3 nucleotides read TGTGCCACCAGCAGAGATTATCGGGGAACCAGCAATCAGCCCCAGCATTTT.

The chain combines TRBV4-1 with TRBJ1-1, with 7 bases fitting TRBD1. The trim removed 2 bases at V and 6 bases at J, leaving 15 bases unmatched. There are 17 residues in the CDR3. Germline CDR1 MGHRA, CDR2 YSYEKL. Here the CDR3 DNA reads TGCGCCAGCAGCCAAAATTTCGACAGGGCCTTTTTCGCTGAAGCTTTCTTT. Residues: CASSQNFDRAFFAEAFF.

The gene calls are TRBV21-1 and TRBJ2-5; the table gives TRBD2 as D, unverified against the DNA. TRBV21-1 is a known pseudogene. The CDR3 has 19 amino acids. The CDR3 DNA sequence: TGTGCCAGCAGCAAAGAGTCCAGGGTTGTGCGGGAGGGACAAGAGACCCAGTACTTC. The encoded protein is CASSKESRVVREGQETQYF.

V and J are TRBV28 and TRBJ1-4; 8 nucleotides agree with TRBD1. The germline CDR1 and CDR2 sequences are MDHEN and SYDVKM. V trimming: 10 bases; J trimming: 8 bases; junction bases outside the gene matches: 9. The CDR3 length is 13 residues. The CDR3 bases are TGTGCCACTTCCTCCGGGACAGGAGAAAAACTGTTTTTT. Translating gives CATSSGTGEKLFF.

V is TRBV3-1 (or the pseudogene TRBV3-2) and J is TRBJ2-5, with 9 bases that match TRBD2. V shed 0 bases, J shed 1 base, and the junction held 6 bases outside the gene matches. Germline CDR1 reads LGHDT; CDR2 reads YNNKEL (reference sequence). The CDR3 spans 17 residues. This chain's CDR3 is CASSQEASGTSQETQYF. For the CDR3, the DNA is TGTGCCAGCAGCCAAGAGGCTAGCGGGACCTCCCAAGAGACCCAGTACTTC.

This clone has just a few counts. The rearrangement uses TRBV7-9 and TRBJ1-1; 11 bases are shared with TRBD1. Germline lookup yields CDR1 SEHNR and CDR2 FQNEAQ (reference sequence). V trimming: 5 bases; J trimming: 4 bases; junction bases outside the gene matches: 3. The CDR3 extends over 14 amino acids. CDR3 in amino acids: CASSRGQGATEAFF. Here the CDR3 DNA reads TGTGCCAGCAGCCGAGGACAGGGGGCCACTGAAGCTTTCTTT.

This sequence joins TRBV28 and TRBJ2-1, with D possibly matching TRBD1 (5 bases). This CDR3 is 13 amino acids long. Germline loops: CDR1 MDHEN, CDR2 SYDVKM. With 7 bases removed from V and 10 bases from J, the gap between germline ends came to 17 bases. The CDR3 DNA is TGTGCCAGCATAGGAGACAGCCTCGGCGAGCAGTTCTTC. Translated: CASIGDSLGEQFF.

The gene calls are TRBV27 and TRBJ2-2; D might be TRBD1 (6 bases). Germline values: CDR1 MNHEY, CDR2 SMNVEV (reference sequence). There are 17 residues in the CDR3. The V end was cut by 1 base, the J end by 0 bases, with 12 bases between. CDR3 protein: CASSLFQGWANTGELFF. CDR3 in DNA: TGTGCCAGCAGTTTATTCCAGGGGTGGGCGAACACCGGGGAGCTGTTTTTT.

V usage is TRBV9 and J usage is TRBJ2-5, with 9 bases aligning to TRBD2. V trimming: 0 bases; J trimming: 4 bases; junction bases outside the gene matches: 7. The V gene's germline CDR1 is SGDLS and CDR2 YYNGEE. The CDR3 loop spans 16 amino acids. CDR3: CASSVGAGGFSETQYF. CDR3 DNA: TGTGCCAGCAGCGTAGGGGCGGGAGGGTTCTCAGAGACCCAGTACTTC. Full variable domain (remainder filled in from reference TRBV9 and TRBJ2-5): DSGVTQTPKHLITATGQRVTLRCSPRSGDLSVYWYQQSLDQGLQFLIQYYNGEERAKGNILERFSAQQFPDLHSELNLSSLELGDSALYFCASSVGAGGFSETQYFGPGTRLLVL.

The chain carries TRBV11-3 and TRBJ2-5, with a possible D match to TRBD1 (5 bases). The V gene lost 5 bases and the J gene lost 4 bases, with 14 bases spanning the gap. The CDR3 length is 14 residues. The germline gives CDR1 SGHNT, CDR2 YENEEA. CDR3 protein: CASSVQVQAETQYF. The CDR3 bases are TGTGCCAGCAGCGTACAGGTCCAAGCAGAGACCCAGTACTTC.